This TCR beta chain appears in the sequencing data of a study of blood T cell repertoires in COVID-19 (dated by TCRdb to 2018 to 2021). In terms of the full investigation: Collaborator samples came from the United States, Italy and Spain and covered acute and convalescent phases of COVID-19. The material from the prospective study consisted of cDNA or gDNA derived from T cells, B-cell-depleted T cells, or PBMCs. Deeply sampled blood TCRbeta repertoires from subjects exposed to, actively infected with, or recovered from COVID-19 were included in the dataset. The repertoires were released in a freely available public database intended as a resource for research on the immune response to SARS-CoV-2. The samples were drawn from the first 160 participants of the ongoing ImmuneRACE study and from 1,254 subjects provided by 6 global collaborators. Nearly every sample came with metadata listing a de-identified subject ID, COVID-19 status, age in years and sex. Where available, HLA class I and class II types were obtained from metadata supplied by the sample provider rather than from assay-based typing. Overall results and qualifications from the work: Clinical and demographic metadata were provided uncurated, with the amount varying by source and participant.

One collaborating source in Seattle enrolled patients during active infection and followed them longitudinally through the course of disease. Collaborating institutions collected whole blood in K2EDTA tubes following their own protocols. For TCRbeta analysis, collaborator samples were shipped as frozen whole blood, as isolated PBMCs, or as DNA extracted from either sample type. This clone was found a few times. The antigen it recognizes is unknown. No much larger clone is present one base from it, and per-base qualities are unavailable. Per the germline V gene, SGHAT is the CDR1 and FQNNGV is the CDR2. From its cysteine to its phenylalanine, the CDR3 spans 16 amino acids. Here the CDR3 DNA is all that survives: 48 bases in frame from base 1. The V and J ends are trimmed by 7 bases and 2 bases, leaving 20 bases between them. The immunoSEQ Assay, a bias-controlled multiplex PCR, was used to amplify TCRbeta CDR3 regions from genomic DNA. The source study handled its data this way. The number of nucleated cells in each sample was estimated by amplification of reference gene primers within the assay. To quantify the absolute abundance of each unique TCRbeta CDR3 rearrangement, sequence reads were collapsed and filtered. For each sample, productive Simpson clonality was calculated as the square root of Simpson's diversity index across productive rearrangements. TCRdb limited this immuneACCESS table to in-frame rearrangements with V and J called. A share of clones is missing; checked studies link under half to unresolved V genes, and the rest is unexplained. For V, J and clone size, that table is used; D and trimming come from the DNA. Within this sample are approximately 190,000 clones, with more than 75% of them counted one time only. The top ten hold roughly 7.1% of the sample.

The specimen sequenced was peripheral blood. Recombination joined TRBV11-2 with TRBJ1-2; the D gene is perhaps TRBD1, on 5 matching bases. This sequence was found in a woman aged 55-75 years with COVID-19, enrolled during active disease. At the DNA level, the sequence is TGTGCCAGCAACCCAACGGGGGGAGGTTGGAACTATGGCTACACCTTC. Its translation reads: CASNPTGGGWNYGYTF. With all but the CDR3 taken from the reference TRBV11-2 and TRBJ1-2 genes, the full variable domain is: EAGVAQSPRYKIIEKRQSVAFWCNPISGHATLYWYQQILGQGPKLLIQFQNNGVVDDSQLPKDRFSAERLKGVDSTLKIQPAKLEDSAVYLCASNPTGGGWNYGYTFGSGTRLTVV.